The sequence of this T cell receptor beta chain was determined in a study of blood T cell repertoires in COVID-19. Study context: Acute and convalescent COVID-19 samples came from the United States, Italy and Spain. T cells, B-cell-depleted T cells, or PBMCs provided the cDNA or gDNA that served as material.

CDR3 length equals 16 residues. V gave up 5 bases and J gave up 3 bases, with 17 bases separating them. From germline, CDR1 is PRHDT and CDR2 FYEKMQ (reference sequence). Original handling: By means of reference gene primer amplification, nucleated cell counts were estimated. Method: immunoSEQ multiplex PCR; TCRdb's copy keeps in-frame clones and lacks some. Clonal size and the V and J genes are those of that table, whereas D and trimming came from the DNA. The table lists about 180,000 clones, more than 85% of them singletons. This TCR was sampled from a woman aged 25-40 years with active or convalescent COVID-19. The material sequenced was peripheral blood. The gene calls are TRBV13 and TRBJ1-3; the D gene is possibly TRBD1 (6 bases). CDR3 coding DNA: TGTGCCAGCAGCACACAGGGTTCTCAGGGTGGAAACACCATATATTTT. This gives the protein CASSTQGSQGGNTIYF.